The 4 T cell receptor beta chains presented below share a single source sample, sequenced in a study of cytomegalovirus exposure and HLA in healthy donors (dated by TCRdb to the late 2010s). Library preparation used the immunoSEQ multiplex PCR assay. Entries here come from immuneACCESS through TCRdb and include only in-frame sequences with V and J called. Some clones fail to appear in such tables; in the studies checked, an unresolved V gene covers under half of the shortfall, and the cause of the remainder is unknown. For this sample the table gives about 350,000 clones, of which about 90% were detected only once. The ten largest clones add up to more than 0.9% of the sample. The sequenced sample consisted of PBMCs. Source of these receptors: a woman aged 25-40 years in good health and CMV-seropositive.

CDR3 sequence (DNA): TGCGCCAGCAGCCAGCTCACAAGCACTGAAGCTTTCTTT. It yields the protein CASSQLTSTEAFF. V gene TRBV4-3 combines with J gene TRBJ1-1, with no clear D. CDR3 size: 13 residues. Germline V gene data show CDR1 as LGHNA and CDR2 as YSLEER. V lost 3 bases and J 4 bases, leaving 9 bases between the germline ends.

J is TRBJ1-2 and V is TRBV25-1, with D maybe TRBD1 (5 bases). This CDR3 region has 14 residues. Looked up from germline, CDR1 is MGHDK and CDR2 is SYGVNS. Trimming shortened V by 7 bases and J by 5 bases, and 17 bases separated the two germline ends. CDR3 sequence reads: CASTPFGDGYGYTF. The CDR3 nucleotides are TGTGCCAGCACCCCGTTTGGGGACGGATATGGCTACACCTTC.

V gene TRBV19 combines with J gene TRBJ2-7, with D possibly matching TRBD1 (5 bases). The CDR3 loop spans 11 amino acids. Trimming shortened V by 6 bases and J by 3 bases, and 6 bases separated the two germline ends. Germline values: CDR1 LNHDA, CDR2 SQIVND (reference sequence). The DNA of the CDR3 is TGTGCCAGTAGCGACAGCTACGAGCAGTACTTC. It encodes CASSDSYEQYF.

The chain couples TRBV27 to TRBJ2-7, with no clear D. V lost 4 bases and J lost 6, with 19 bases in between. This CDR3 region has 15 residues. Germline-derived CDR1 and CDR2 are MNHEY and SMNVEV (reference sequence). The CDR3 DNA is TGTGCCAGCAGTTCCCCCGGCGACCCTCGCATCGAGCAGTACTTC. Translated, it gives CASSSPGDPRIEQYF.